This T cell receptor (beta chain) was documented in a study of T cell responses to AZD1222 COVID-19 vaccine. Regarding the study as a whole: Spike-specific TCR depth and breadth grew after two AZD1222 doses.

The data were produced by immunoSEQ multiplex PCR, yet TCRdb's version contains in-frame clones alone and is incomplete. The profile shows some 120,000 clones, less than 90% of them singletons. Worth noting for this clone: Its matching antigen is unknown.

V lost 2 bases to trimming and J lost 4 bases; unmatched junction nucleotides: 10. The CDR3 runs 17 residues. The germline V gene encodes CDR1 SEHNR and CDR2 FQNEAQ (reference sequence). The chain recombines TRBV7-9 with TRBJ2-2; TRBD2 matches at 7 bases. This clonotype originated in an adult in good health. The sequenced sample was peripheral blood, obtained on day 0 of AZD1222 vaccination. This chain's CDR3 is CASSLRSGRRGTGELFF. CDR3 nucleotide sequence: TGTGCCAGCAGCTTACGGTCCGGGAGGAGGGGCACCGGGGAGCTGTTTTTT.